This entry describes one T cell receptor (beta chain). Its recognized antigen is unknown. No base quality information exists; no much larger clone differs at one position. Trimming leaves V shorter by 10 bases and J shorter by 3 bases, with the junction holding 11 bases beyond the gene matches. The CDR3 goes from the cysteine to the phenylalanine over 15 residues. Only the CDR3 DNA is retained, 45 bases long and in frame from the first base. The CDR1 and CDR2 encoded by the germline V gene are MNHEY and SVGAGI. This specimen belongs to a study of cytomegalovirus exposure and HLA in healthy donors (dated by TCRdb to about 2017). About the study as a whole: An earlier analysis of 587 of the donors reported 250 to 300 Gb of sequence data and 120 million or so unique TCR beta sequences from about 200 million T cells. Roughly 300 gigabases of sequencing data and around 80 million unique TCR sequences made up an early release that covered several hundred HLA-typed donors. A separate validation cohort of approximately 120 different subjects was used in addition to the roughly 700-subject first cohort. Alongside the repertoire data, information on donor age, sex, ethnicity and CMV serostatus was compiled. The study aimed to test whether cataloging public T cell receptors could reveal signatures of past pathogen exposure. Of the 398 genotyped donors, over 65% fell in the genetic ancestry cluster associated with self-reported Caucasian donors. All discovery cohort repertoires had been generated on a single sequencing platform. Rather than using new phenotypic data, the later analysis identified candidate immune exposures from TCR beta sequences and from how often those sequences occurred across donors. Four or five DR-DQ haplotypes were handled as single units for association and clustering because linkage in the cohort was strong. The number of typed donors differed by locus: 629-630 for A, B, C, DRB1 and DQB1; about 520 for DQA1; roughly 600 for DPA1; and around 470 for DPB1. In a later analysis, previously published TCR beta repertoires from 670 or so donors were re-analyzed and high-resolution HLA genotyping was added so that TCR occurrence patterns could be studied. Among 398 genotyped donors of the cohort, an average of 235,054 unique TCR beta nucleotide sequences were sequenced per donor, roughly a sixth of them non-productive. The study profiled the T cell repertoires of fewer than 850 subjects by immunosequencing and related them to cytomegalovirus serostatus. Genome-wide SNP genotypes for about 65% of the 666 donors were used in a later genetic analysis, which treated that subset as a discovery cohort. HLA typing covered class I and class II loci at four-digit resolution. To predict cytomegalovirus infection status, the study combined high-throughput TCR immunosequencing, statistical association of individual TCRs with disease status, and machine learning. To decide whether each TCR beta V gene segment behaved as functional or pseudogenic, an earlier analysis of nearly 600 of the donors relied on high-throughput TCR beta sequencing.

The receptor library was made with the immunoSEQ multiplex PCR assay. The multiplex PCR relied on a mix of 60 forward primers for TCR Vbeta segments and 13 reverse primers for TCR Jbeta segments. The CDR3 region of rearranged TCR beta genes was amplified from genomic DNA with a multiplex PCR assay. Amplified TCR beta libraries were sequenced as 87-base-pair reads on the Illumina HiSeq System. On the authors' methods: Across the 600 to 700 repertoires, a later analysis counted 80 million or so unique TCR beta chains, 9.5 million to 13 million of which were shared by at least two donors. Raw reads were error-corrected and collapsed into unique sequences with a nearest-neighbor algorithm that merged closely related sequences to remove PCR and sequencing errors. V, D and J gene segments were assigned by aligning CDR3 sequences to IMGT reference sequences. For a sequence to be retained, a match of at least six nucleotides was required to both a V gene segment and a J gene segment. A rearrangement was called productive if the CDR3 had no stop codons and remained in frame with V and J, and every other rearrangement was called non-productive. CDR3 was defined by IMGT convention, running from the second conserved V-encoded cysteine to the conserved J-encoded phenylalanine. Sequences without an unambiguous match to a single V gene segment were excluded from the earlier analysis of approximately 560 of the donors. An earlier analysis of 500 to 600 of the donors classified V segments as functional when productive rearrangements were above 56.7% and as segregating when the standard deviation between donors was above 5%. A statistical classification framework was built for diagnosing cytomegalovirus status from the catalog of TCR beta chain sequences. In a later analysis, V and J genes were assigned by comparing TCR nucleotide sequences against IMGT/GENE-DB human TR gene sequences. Using the TCRdist pipeline, a later analysis assigned CDR3 sequences along with most-parsimonious VDJ recombination scenarios. In a later analysis, every TCR beta chain was defined by the combination of its CDR3 amino acid sequence and its V-gene family, and reads without a unique V-gene family were dropped. A later analysis removed nearly 600 highly shared, low-generation-probability nucleotide sequences to deal with suspected cross-contamination and a sequencing artifact. A later analysis calculated a clonal expansion index for each public chain from normalized within-repertoire ranks of inferred template counts. In a later analysis, generation probabilities were computed using a VDJ recombination model fitted to out-of-frame rearrangements, and the results were checked against IGoR. In a later analysis, hypergeometric tests were used to score TCR-TCR, TCR-HLA and TCR-CMV co-occurrence, with a repertoire-size bias correction applied to TCR pairs. False discovery rates were estimated in a later analysis by permuting HLA or CMV assignments 20 times. In a later analysis, co-occurring TCRs were grouped using DBSCAN, with TCRdist sequence similarity added in when clustering inside HLA-allele-positive subsets. For co-occurrence clustering, repertoires with fewer than 30,000 or more than 120,000 public chains were excluded, along with five repertoires with anomalous nucleotide sharing. The source is immuneACCESS, and TCRdb retained only in-frame sequences with V and J called. Part of the clones is not carried over; for the studies checked, unresolved V genes explain less than half of this, and the remainder is unexplained. V and J calls and clone size come straight from that table; D and trimming were deduced from the DNA. The sample table contains around 160,000 clones; only one count was recorded for around 80% of them. Of the sample, approximately 1.8% falls within the top ten clones.

The cohort consisted of fewer than 700 healthy bone marrow donors. All cohort members were sampled while nominally healthy, although unrecorded immune exposures were likely present. CMV serostatus was recorded as positive for around 300 and negative for about 55% of the roughly 670 cohort members, whereas no CMV serostatus was recorded for the donor in question. A peripheral blood sample was provided by each donor, and peripheral blood mononuclear cells were used for TCR beta sequencing. The Qiagen DNeasy Blood Extraction Kit was used to extract genomic DNA from the blood cell samples. Overall study results and their limits: In vitro tests confirmed that a few of the cytomegalovirus-associated TCR beta chains recognize cytomegalovirus antigens. The sequencing pipeline was judged likely to have produced a cluster of highly shared sequence variants as a technical artifact. CMV serostatus was the only immune exposure information available for the cohort. A further reported finding was that TCR beta sequences accurately predicted the HLA-A and HLA-B alleles for most subjects in the first cohort. Linkage disequilibrium might explain the correlated functional status among segregating V segments, but an unknown experimental factor could not be excluded. A total of roughly 160 TCR beta chains were listed by the study as associated with cytomegalovirus. According to a later analysis, parvovirus B19, influenza, CMV and Epstein-Barr virus appeared linked to several top co-occurrence clusters. A later analysis found that TCR association rates varied across HLA loci, with DRB1 alleles showing the most associated TCRs and HLA-C alleles the fewest. While some public TCRs were present in many individuals, most TCR sequences turned up only very rarely across donors. In a later genetic analysis, a missense DCLRE1C variant was associated with V-gene and J-gene trimming of TCR beta chains, and the association was replicated in an independent cohort. In both the original and validation cohorts, the classifier was reported to diagnose cytomegalovirus status with high specificity and sensitivity. Roughly uniform sequencing depth across donors was assumed in presence/absence analyses, although this assumption may not hold. According to a later analysis, most CMV-associated TCR beta chains appeared to be HLA-restricted, and the HLA associations seemed to be driven largely by CMV exposure. Some IMGT-functional V segments, including TRBV6-2 and TRBV6-3, could not be told apart with the 87-base-pair reads, so those segments were excluded. The authors suggested that the approach could potentially be generalized to other disease states and immunological phenotypes. When HLA alleles, especially DR and DQ, strongly co-occurred, TCR associations were difficult to assign to individual alleles. In an earlier analysis of 587 of the donors, most TCR beta V segments were observed in productive rearrangements about 90% or about 30% of the time, broadly matching IMGT annotations. Because some donors lacked HLA typing at each locus, the association tests relied only on the typed subset. At a false discovery rate of 0.05, a later analysis linked 16,951 TCR beta sequences to specific HLA alleles. The cohort was sequenced for TCR beta chains only, and without alpha or paired-chain data the features that could be detected were limited. Compared with equally common non-associated chains, HLA-associated TCR beta chains in a later analysis were more clonally expanded and had lower generation probabilities. Compared with the approximately 720-donor mean, donors in an Asian-associated ancestry cluster had fewer N-insertions in productive TCRs, according to a later genetic analysis. Because counts were too low, some 17 rarely observed V segments, including chromosome 9 orphons, were left out of the earlier analysis of 587 of the donors.

Sequenced input: PBMCs. The source of this sequence is a human donor in good health. The sequence joins TRBV6-5 to TRBJ2-7, with 11 bases in between that match TRBD1. The CDR3 reads CATADRGLSGYEQYF. The DNA reads as follows: TGTGCCACCGCGGACAGGGGGCTTTCTGGCTACGAGCAGTACTTC.